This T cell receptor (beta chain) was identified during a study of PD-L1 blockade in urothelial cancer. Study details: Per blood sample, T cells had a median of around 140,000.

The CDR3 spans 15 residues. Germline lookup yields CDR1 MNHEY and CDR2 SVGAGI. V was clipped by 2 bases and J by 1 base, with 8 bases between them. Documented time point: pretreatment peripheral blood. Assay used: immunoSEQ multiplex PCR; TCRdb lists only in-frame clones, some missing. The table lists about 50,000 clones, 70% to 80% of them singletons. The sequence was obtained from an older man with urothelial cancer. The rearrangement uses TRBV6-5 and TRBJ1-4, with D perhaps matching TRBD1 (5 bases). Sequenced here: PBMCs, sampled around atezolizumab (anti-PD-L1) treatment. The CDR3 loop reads CASSYQRGTNEKLFF. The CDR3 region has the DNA TGTGCCAGCAGTTACCAAAGGGGAACTAATGAAAAACTGTTTTTT.